This is a list of T cell receptor beta chains from one sample in a study of response to subunit inactivated influenza vaccine. TCRdb re-called the RT-PCR reads with MiXCR, one entry per CDR3 protein. The table has about 520,000 distinct CDR3 sequences, over 9.5% seen once; the top ten hold approximately 12%. The sequenced sample was PBMCs from blood, obtained roughly 48 days after vaccination. These receptors were obtained from a man between 50 and 59 years old who received an inactivated influenza vaccine. Each CDR3 is given with its conserved first and last residue. D genes are given only for firm matches. Clone size, where shown, is once, few, many, or a class for clones that have expanded.

D,J,size,V,length,CDR3,DNA
.,TRBJ2-2,many,TRBV5-8,14,CASSPWKLAGELFF,TGTGCCAGCAGCCCCTGGAAGTTAGCCGGGGAGCTGTTTTTT
TRBD2,TRBJ2-1,many,TRBV27,15,CASSHGLAGYNEQFF,TGTGCCAGCAGTCACGGACTAGCGGGGTACAATGAGCAGTTCTTC
.,TRBJ2-7,many,TRBV20-1,15,CSAPQRGDSSYEQYF,TGCAGTGCCCCACAACGGGGCGACAGCTCCTACGAGCAGTACTTC
TRBD2,TRBJ2-6,few,TRBV29-1,17,CSVARGGLVSGANVLTF,TGCAGCGTCGCCCGGGGGGGGCTAGTGTCCGGGGCCAACGTCCTGACTTTC
TRBD2,TRBJ2-4,once,TRBV3-1,14,CASRLTSGGNIQYF,TGTGCCAGCAGACTGACTAGCGGGGGGAACATTCAGTACTTC
.,TRBJ2-1,.,TRBV3-1,15,CASSPNSGAYNEQFF,TGTGCCAGCAGCCCTAATAGCGGAGCCTACAATGAGCAGTTCTTC
TRBD1,TRBJ2-5,.,TRBV28,13,CASSLQGEETQYF,TGTGCCAGCAGTTTACAGGGGGAAGAGACCCAGTACTTC
.,TRBJ2-1,.,TRBV5-1,14,CASSLDVLTNEQFF,TGCGCCAGCAGCTTGGATGTGTTAACCAATGAGCAGTTCTTC
.,TRBJ2-2,many,TRBV12-3/TRBV12-4,16,CASSQKIGGNTGELFF,TGTGCCAGCAGCCAGAAGATAGGGGGAAACACCGGGGAGCTGTTTTTT
.,TRBJ1-1,few,TRBV6-1,13,CASMELMNTEAFF,TGTGCCAGCATGGAGCTCATGAACACTGAAGCTTTCTTT
TRBD1,TRBJ2-5,few,TRBV7-2,14,CASRGTGGRETQYF,TGTGCCAGCAGGGGGACAGGGGGGCGGGAGACCCAGTACTTC
.,TRBJ1-2,.,TRBV6-1,15,CASSLTLTGADGYTF,TGTGCCAGCAGCCTAACCCTCACGGGAGCAGATGGCTACACCTTC
TRBD1,TRBJ2-1,many,TRBV4-1,16,CASSPEAGQGYNEQFF,TGCGCCAGCAGCCCTGAAGCGGGACAGGGGTACAATGAGCAGTTCTTC
.,TRBJ2-3,many,TRBV6-5,15,CASSYYGTSTDTQYF,TGTGCCAGCAGTTACTACGGGACTAGCACAGATACGCAGTATTTT
TRBD1,TRBJ1-6,.,TRBV6-5,17,CASSYVSGGTGNSPLHF,TGTGCCAGCAGTTACGTTTCAGGGGGGACGGGTAATTCACCCCTCCACTTT
TRBD2,TRBJ2-1,few,TRBV6-1,19,CASRKRTSGREGSYNEQFF,TGTGCCAGCAGAAAACGGACTAGCGGGAGGGAGGGTTCCTACAATGAGCAGTTCTTC
.,TRBJ2-7,.,TRBV20-1,16,CSARKPSTGLTYEQYF,TGCAGTGCTAGAAAGCCGTCGACAGGCCTTACCTACGAGCAGTACTTC
.,TRBJ2-3,few,TRBV7-2,13,CAIRLPPLDTQYF,TGTGCCATCCGCCTACCTCCGTTAGATACGCAGTATTTT
TRBD1,TRBJ2-1,.,TRBV12-3/TRBV12-4,12,CASRGPGQGEFF,TGTGCCAGCAGGGGACCGGGACAGGGCGAGTTCTTC
TRBD1,TRBJ2-7,.,TRBV20-1,14,CSALDRARSYEQYF,TGCAGTGCTTTAGACAGGGCGCGCTCCTACGAGCAGTACTTC
TRBD2,TRBJ2-7,few,TRBV20-1,14,CSAREAGGSYEQYF,TGCAGTGCCCGAGAGGCGGGAGGCTCCTACGAGCAGTACTTC
.,TRBJ2-3,few,TRBV5-6,15,CASIYWGAYTDTQYF,TGTGCCAGCATTTATTGGGGGGCTTACACAGATACGCAGTATTTT
TRBD2,TRBJ2-2,.,TRBV3-1,13,CASSFGLAGELFF,TGTGCCAGCAGCTTCGGACTAGCGGGGGAGCTGTTTTTT
.,TRBJ2-3,few,TRBV9,17,CASSVFGVTRGTDTQYF,TGTGCCAGCAGCGTATTCGGCGTTACGAGAGGCACAGATACGCAGTATTTT
.,TRBJ1-2,.,TRBV10-3,13,CATDPATEGGYTF,TGTGCCACCGACCCCGCCACCGAGGGCGGCTACACCTTC